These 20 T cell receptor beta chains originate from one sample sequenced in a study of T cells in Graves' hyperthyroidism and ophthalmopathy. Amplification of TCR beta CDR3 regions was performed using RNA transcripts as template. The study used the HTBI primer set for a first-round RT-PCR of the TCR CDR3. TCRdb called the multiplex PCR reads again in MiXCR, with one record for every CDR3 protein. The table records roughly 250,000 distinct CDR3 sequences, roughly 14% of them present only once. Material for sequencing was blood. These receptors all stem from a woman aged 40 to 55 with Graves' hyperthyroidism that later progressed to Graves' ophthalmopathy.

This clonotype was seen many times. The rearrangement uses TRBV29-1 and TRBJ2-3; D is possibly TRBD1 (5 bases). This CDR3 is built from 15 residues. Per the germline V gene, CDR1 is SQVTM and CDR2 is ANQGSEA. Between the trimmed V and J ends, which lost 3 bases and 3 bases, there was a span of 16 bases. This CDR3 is CSVERTRESTDTQYF. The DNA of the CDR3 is TGCAGCGTTGAGAGGACACGAGAATCAACAGATACGCAGTATTTT.

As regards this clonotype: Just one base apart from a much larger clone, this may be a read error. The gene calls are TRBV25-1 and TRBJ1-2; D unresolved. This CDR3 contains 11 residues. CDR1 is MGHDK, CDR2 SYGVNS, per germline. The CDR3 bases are TGTGCCAGCCGTGACGGCTATGGCTACACCTTC. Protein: CASRDGYGYTF.

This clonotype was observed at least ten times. The CDR3 DNA follows: TGTGCCAGCAGCCCAAGGGGTAGGGGGAATTCACCCCTCCACTTT. Protein product: CASSPRGRGNSPLHF. The chain uses TRBV28 and TRBJ1-6; possibly TRBD1 for D (6 bases). V lost 6 bases and J lost 7, with 16 bases in between. CDR1 MDHEN and CDR2 SYDVKM come from the germline V gene. The CDR3 spans 15 residues.

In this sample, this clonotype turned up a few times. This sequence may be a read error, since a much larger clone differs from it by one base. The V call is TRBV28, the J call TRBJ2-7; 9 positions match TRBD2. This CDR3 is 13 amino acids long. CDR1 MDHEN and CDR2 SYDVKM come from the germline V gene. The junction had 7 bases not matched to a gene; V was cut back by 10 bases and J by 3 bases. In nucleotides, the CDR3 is TGTGCCAACGTAGCGGGAGATAACTACGAGCAGTACTTC. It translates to CANVAGDNYEQYF.

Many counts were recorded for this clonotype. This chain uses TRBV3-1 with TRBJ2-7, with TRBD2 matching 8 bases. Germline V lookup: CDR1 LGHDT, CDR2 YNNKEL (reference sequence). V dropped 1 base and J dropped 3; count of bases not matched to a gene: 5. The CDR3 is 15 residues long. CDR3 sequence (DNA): TGTGCCAGCAGCCAAGTAACTAGCGGCCTCTACGAGCAGTACTTC. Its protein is CASSQVTSGLYEQYF.

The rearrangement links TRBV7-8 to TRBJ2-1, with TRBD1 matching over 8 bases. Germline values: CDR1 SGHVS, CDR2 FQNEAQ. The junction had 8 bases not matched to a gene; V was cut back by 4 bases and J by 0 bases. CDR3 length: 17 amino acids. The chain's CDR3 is CASSSYSDRDSYNEQFF. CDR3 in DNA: TGTGCCAGCAGCTCTTACTCGGACAGGGACTCCTACAATGAGCAGTTCTTC.

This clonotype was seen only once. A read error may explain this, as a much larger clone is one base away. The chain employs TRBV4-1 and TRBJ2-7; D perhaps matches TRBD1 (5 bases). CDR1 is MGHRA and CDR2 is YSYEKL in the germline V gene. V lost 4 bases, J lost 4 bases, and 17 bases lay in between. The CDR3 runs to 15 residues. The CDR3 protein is CASSREDRTYYEQYF. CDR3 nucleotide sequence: TGCGCCAGCAGCCGAGAAGACCGGACATATTACGAGCAGTACTTC.

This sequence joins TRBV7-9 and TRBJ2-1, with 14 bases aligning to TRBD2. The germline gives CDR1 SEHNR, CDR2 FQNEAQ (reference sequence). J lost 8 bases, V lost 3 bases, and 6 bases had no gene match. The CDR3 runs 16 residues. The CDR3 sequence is CASSLGLAGDPHEQFF. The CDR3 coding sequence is TGTGCCAGCAGCTTGGGACTAGCGGGAGACCCCCATGAGCAGTTCTTC.

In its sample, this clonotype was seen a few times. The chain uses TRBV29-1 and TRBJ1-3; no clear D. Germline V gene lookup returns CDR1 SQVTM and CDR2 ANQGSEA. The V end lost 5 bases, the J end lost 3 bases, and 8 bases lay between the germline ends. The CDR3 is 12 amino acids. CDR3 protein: CSVRAYGNTIYF. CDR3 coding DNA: TGCAGCGTTAGGGCCTATGGAAACACCATATATTTT.

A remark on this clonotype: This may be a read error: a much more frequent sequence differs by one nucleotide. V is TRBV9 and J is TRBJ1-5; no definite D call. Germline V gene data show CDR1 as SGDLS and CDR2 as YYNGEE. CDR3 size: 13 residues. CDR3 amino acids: CASSAAGYQSQHF. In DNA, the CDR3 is TGTGCCAGCAGCGCGGCAGGTTATCAGTCCCAGCATTTT.

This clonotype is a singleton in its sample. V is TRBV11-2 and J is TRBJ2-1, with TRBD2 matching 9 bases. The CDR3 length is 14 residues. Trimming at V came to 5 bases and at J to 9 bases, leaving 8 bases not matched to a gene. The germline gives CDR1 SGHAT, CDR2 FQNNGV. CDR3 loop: CASSDWTSASEQFF. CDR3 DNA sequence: TGTGCCAGCAGCGACTGGACTAGCGCTAGTGAGCAGTTCTTC.

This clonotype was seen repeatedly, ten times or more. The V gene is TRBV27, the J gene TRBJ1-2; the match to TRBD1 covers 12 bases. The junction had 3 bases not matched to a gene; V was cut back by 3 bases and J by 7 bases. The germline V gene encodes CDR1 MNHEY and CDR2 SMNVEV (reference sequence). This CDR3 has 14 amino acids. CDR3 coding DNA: TGTGCCAGCAGTTTTGGGACAGGGGGCTCTGGCTACACCTTC. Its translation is CASSFGTGGSGYTF.

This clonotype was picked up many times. CDR3 in DNA: TGTGCCAGCAGTTTATGGACACATAGCAATCAGCCCCAGCATTTT. This encodes CASSLWTHSNQPQHF. V usage is TRBV28 and J usage is TRBJ1-5; D is unresolved. V was cut by 0 bases and J by 0 bases, with 6 bases left in between. Germline CDR1 and CDR2: MDHEN and SYDVKM. The CDR3 sequence is 15 residues long.

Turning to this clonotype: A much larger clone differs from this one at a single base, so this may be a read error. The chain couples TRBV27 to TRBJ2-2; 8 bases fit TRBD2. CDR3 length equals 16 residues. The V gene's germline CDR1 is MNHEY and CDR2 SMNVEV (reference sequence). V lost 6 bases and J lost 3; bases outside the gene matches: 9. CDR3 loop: CASSPIAGIYTGELFF. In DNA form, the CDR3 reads TGTGCCAGCAGCCCCATAGCGGGGATCTACACCGGGGAGCTGTTTTTT.

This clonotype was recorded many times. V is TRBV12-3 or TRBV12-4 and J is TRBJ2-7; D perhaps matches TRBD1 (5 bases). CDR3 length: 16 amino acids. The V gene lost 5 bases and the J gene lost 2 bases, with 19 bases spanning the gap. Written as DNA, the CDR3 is TGTGCCAGCAGTCACGGGCACAGGTCCTCTACCTACGAGCAGTACTTC. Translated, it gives CASSHGHRSSTYEQYF.

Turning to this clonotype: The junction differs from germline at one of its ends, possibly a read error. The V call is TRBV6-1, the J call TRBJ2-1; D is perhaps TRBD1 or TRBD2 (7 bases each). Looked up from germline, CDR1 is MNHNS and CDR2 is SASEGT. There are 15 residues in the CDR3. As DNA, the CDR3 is TGTGCCAGCGCTCAGGGGGAGGGGTCTGGCACTCGCGGGCTCTTC. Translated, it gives CASAQGEGSGTRGLF.

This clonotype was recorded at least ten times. CDR3 residues: CASSRTTNEQFF. CDR3 sequence (DNA): TGTGCCAGCAGCCGTACTACTAATGAGCAGTTCTTC. The J gene is TRBJ2-1, the V gene TRBV28; D unresolved. Trimming shortened V by 6 bases and J by 7 bases, and 10 bases separated the two germline ends. The CDR3 has 12 residues. In germline, CDR1 is MDHEN, CDR2 SYDVKM.

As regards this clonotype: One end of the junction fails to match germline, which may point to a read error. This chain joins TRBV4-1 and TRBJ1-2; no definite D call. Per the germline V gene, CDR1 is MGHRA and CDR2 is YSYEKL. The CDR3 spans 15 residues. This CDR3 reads CASSLSTSANSGHTF. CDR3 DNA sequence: TGCGCCAGCAGCCTTTCGACCTCTGCTAACTCTGGCCACACCTTC.

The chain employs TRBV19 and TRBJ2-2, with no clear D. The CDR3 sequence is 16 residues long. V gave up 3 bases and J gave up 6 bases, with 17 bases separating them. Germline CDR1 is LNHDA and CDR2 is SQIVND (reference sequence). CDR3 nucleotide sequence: TGTGCCAGTAGTATGTCAGGCCCTCGTCAGGCCGGGGAGCTGTTTTTT. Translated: CASSMSGPRQAGELFF. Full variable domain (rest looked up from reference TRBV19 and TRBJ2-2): DGGITQSPKYLFRKEGQNVTLSCEQNLNHDAMYWYRQDPGQGLRLIYYSQIVNDFQKGDIAEGYSVSREKKESFPLTVTSAQKNPTAFYLCASSMSGPRQAGELFFGEGSRLTVL.

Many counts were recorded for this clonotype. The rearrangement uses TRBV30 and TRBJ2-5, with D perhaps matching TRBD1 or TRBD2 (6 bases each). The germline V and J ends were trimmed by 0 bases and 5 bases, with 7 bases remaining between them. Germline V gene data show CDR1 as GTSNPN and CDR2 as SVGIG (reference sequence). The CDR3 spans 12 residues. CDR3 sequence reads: CAWSVGGETQYF. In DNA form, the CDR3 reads TGTGCCTGGAGTGTAGGGGGGGAGACCCAGTACTTC.